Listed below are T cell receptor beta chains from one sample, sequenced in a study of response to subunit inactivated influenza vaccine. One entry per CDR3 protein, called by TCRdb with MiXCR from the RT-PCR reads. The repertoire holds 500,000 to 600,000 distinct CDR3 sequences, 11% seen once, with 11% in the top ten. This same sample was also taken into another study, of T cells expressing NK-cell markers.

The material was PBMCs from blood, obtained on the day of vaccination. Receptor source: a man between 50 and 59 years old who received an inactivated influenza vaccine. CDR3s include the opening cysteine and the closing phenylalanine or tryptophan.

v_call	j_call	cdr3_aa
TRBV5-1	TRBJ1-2	CASSLAQGSSYGYTF
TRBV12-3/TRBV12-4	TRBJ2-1	CASSLTRDWNEQFF
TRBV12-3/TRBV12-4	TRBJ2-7	CASSSRGTSGRSYEQYF
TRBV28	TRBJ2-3	CASSLRSTQYF
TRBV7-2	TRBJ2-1	CASSLRTGNYNEQFF
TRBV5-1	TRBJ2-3	CASSLDGDRTDTQYF
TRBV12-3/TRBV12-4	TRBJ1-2	CASSSVWGVLDYGYTF
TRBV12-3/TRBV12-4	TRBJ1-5	CASTLGGALEPQHF
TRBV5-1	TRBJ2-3	CASGSIAVTDTQYF
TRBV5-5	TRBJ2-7	CASTTPRSYEQYF
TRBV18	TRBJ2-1	CASSPSWTGGDEQFF
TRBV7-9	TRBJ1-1	CASSSTMNTEAFF
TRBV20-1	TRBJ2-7	CSAGTSDSYEQYF
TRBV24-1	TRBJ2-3	CAIDQGGGDTQYF